Listed here are 18 T cell receptor beta chains from one sample, sequenced in a study of shared clonotypes between healthy human individuals (TCRdb year 2020). The protocol used for the library was the immunoSEQ multiplex PCR assay. TCRdb obtained this table from immuneACCESS and retained in-frame rearrangements with V and J assigned. These tables miss some clones; where compared with another copy, unresolved V genes account for less than half of the shortfall, and the remainder is unexplained. Here the sample has about 600,000 clones; about 95% occur a single time. The top ten hold 0.085% to 0.11% of the sample. CD8 naive samples were CD45RO-negative cells positively selected for CCR7, giving a CD45RA+CCR7+ population that excluded TemRA cells. Sequenced: naive CD8+ T cells sorted from blood. The cell subset or site label on this specimen signifies: CD45RA+CCR7+. Receptors were obtained from a woman in her thirties in good health.

This chain links TRBV29-1 with TRBJ2-1; 8 bases match TRBD2. From germline, CDR1 is SQVTM and CDR2 ANQGSEA. With V trimmed by 0 bases and J by 10 bases, 14 bases remained unmatched. The CDR3 totals 16 residues. As DNA, the CDR3 is TGCAGCGTTGAAGATCTTCGGGAGGGCCATCTTTGGGAGCAGTTCTTC. As protein: CSVEDLREGHLWEQFF.

This rearrangement joins TRBV5-1 to TRBJ2-7; maybe TRBD1 (6 bases). The germline V and J ends were trimmed by 3 bases and 0 bases, with 10 bases remaining between them. The germline CDR1 and CDR2 sequences are SGHRS and YFSETQ. The CDR3 has 14 amino acids. Here the CDR3 reads CASSSRDNSYEQYF. CDR3 nucleotide sequence: TGCGCCAGCAGCTCCCGGGACAACTCCTACGAGCAGTACTTC.

The genes are TRBV12-5 and TRBJ2-2, with D hard to call. CDR1 and CDR2 (germline): LGHNT, FRNRAP. CDR3 length: 12 amino acids. Between the trimmed V and J ends, which lost 6 bases and 4 bases, there was a span of 6 bases. The DNA for the CDR3 is TGTGCTAGTGGACTGAGCACCGGGGAGCTGTTTTTT. This sequence encodes CASGLSTGELFF.

The chain has TRBV2 and TRBJ1-1; 7 positions agree with TRBD1. The CDR3 is 13 amino acids. Trimming cost V 8 bases and J 7 bases; bases outside gene matches: 10. Germline-derived CDR1 and CDR2 are SNHLY and FYNNEI. The CDR3 region is CASVDSGTVEAFF. DNA for the CDR3: TGTGCCAGCGTAGATTCCGGGACAGTTGAAGCTTTCTTT.

V usage is TRBV7-2 and J usage is TRBJ2-1; D ambiguous. CDR3 size: 12 residues. The ends were cut back, 0 bases at V and 3 bases at J, with 0 bases in the middle. In germline, CDR1 is SGHTA, CDR2 FQGNSA. CDR3 protein: CASSLAYNEQFF. The CDR3 bases are TGTGCCAGCAGCTTAGCCTACAATGAGCAGTTCTTC.

The chain couples TRBV2 to TRBJ2-3, with 7 positions matching TRBD2. CDR1 SNHLY and CDR2 FYNNEI come from the germline V gene. V was pared by 5 bases and J by 2 bases, with 7 bases of the junction left unmatched. CDR3 size: 15 residues. CDR3 sequence (DNA): TGTGCCAGCAGTTACGCCGGGACTACCACAGATACGCAGTATTTT. Its protein is CASSYAGTTTDTQYF.

The CDR3 DNA is TGTGCCAGCAGTAGATATAGCAATCAGCCCCAGCATTTT. This encodes CASSRYSNQPQHF. The chain recombines TRBV28 with TRBJ1-5; no definite D call. Per germline, CDR1 MDHEN and CDR2 SYDVKM. Deletions cut 5 bases from V and 0 bases from J, with 5 bases between. There are 13 residues in the CDR3.

The chain carries TRBV28 and TRBJ2-7; no reliable D call. This CDR3 is 11 amino acids long. The V gene's germline CDR1 is MDHEN and CDR2 SYDVKM. Trimming took off 1 base at V and 6 bases at J, with 4 bases between the two ends. Here the CDR3 reads CASSLYGEQYF. The CDR3 DNA follows: TGTGCCAGCAGTTTATACGGCGAGCAGTACTTC.

The chain couples TRBV27 to TRBJ1-1, with D perhaps TRBD1 (5 bases). This CDR3 is built from 17 residues. CDR1 and CDR2 from the germline V gene are MNHEY and SMNVEV (reference sequence). Trimming stripped 4 bases from V and 0 bases from J, with 18 bases between. CDR3 region: CASSSTSMTVMNTEAFF. The DNA of the CDR3 is TGTGCCAGCAGTTCAACCTCCATGACAGTAATGAACACTGAAGCTTTCTTT.

The chain combines TRBV27 with TRBJ1-4; a weak D match, TRBD1 (6 bases). The germline V gene encodes CDR1 MNHEY and CDR2 SMNVEV (reference sequence). The V end lost 6 bases, the J end lost 3 bases, and 17 bases lay between the germline ends. This CDR3 comprises 16 residues. The CDR3 protein is CASSPGPGTPNEKLFF. CDR3 DNA sequence: TGTGCCAGCAGCCCCGGGCCCGGGACACCTAATGAAAAACTGTTTTTT.

J is TRBJ1-1 and V is TRBV25-1, with 7 bases that match TRBD1. The CDR3 has 14 amino acids. Losses at the gene ends were 2 bases for V and 4 bases for J; bases not matched to a gene: 4. Per germline, CDR1 MGHDK and CDR2 SYGVNS. CDR3 loop: CASSEGGQTTEAFF. In DNA, the CDR3 is TGTGCCAGCAGTGAAGGGGGACAGACCACTGAAGCTTTCTTT.

This clone was detected only once. The chain employs TRBV11-1 and TRBJ2-7, with TRBD2 matching over 8 bases. This CDR3 spans 15 amino acids. Germline CDR1 SGHAT, CDR2 FQDESV (reference sequence). Losses at the gene ends were 5 bases for V and 3 bases for J; bases not matched to a gene: 9. Here the CDR3 DNA reads TGTGCCAGCAGCCCAAGCGGACTAGCTAGCTACGAGCAGTACTTC. Residues: CASSPSGLASYEQYF.

This rearrangement joins TRBV19 to TRBJ1-1, with 10 bases that match TRBD1. V was clipped by 1 base and J by 4 bases; unmatched bases: 0. CDR1 and CDR2 (germline): LNHDA, SQIVND (reference sequence). The CDR3 loop spans 14 amino acids. The CDR3 region has the DNA TGTGCCAGTAGTATAGGGACAGGGGGCACTGAAGCTTTCTTT. Its protein product is CASSIGTGGTEAFF.

This chain joins TRBV29-1 and TRBJ1-2, with a possible D match to TRBD1 (6 bases). V was trimmed by 7 bases and J by 8 bases, leaving 23 bases between them. Germline CDR1 reads SQVTM; CDR2 reads ANQGSEA. CDR3 length: 14 residues. The CDR3 protein is CSAILSTGARGYTF. The CDR3 bases are TGCAGCGCCATTTTGTCGACAGGCGCTCGGGGCTACACCTTC.

This clone has a single count. This chain links TRBV5-6 with TRBJ2-2, with D perhaps TRBD2 (6 bases). The CDR3 extends over 15 amino acids. V was shortened by 6 bases and J by 9 bases, with 21 bases between the two germline ends. Per the germline V gene, CDR1 is SGHDT and CDR2 is YYEEEE. The CDR3 sequence: CASNNRDSPPRELFF. DNA for the CDR3: TGTGCCAGCAACAACCGGGACTCACCTCCCCGGGAGCTGTTTTTT.

V usage is TRBV23-1 and J usage is TRBJ2-3; unclear D gene. TRBV23-1 counts as an open reading frame of uncertain function. The V end was cut by 6 bases, the J end by 4 bases, with 17 bases between. This CDR3 has 15 residues. The CDR3 DNA follows: TGCGCCAGCAGGCAGGATAAGTCAGAGGCAGATACGCAGTATTTT. This encodes CASRQDKSEADTQYF.

V gene TRBV13 combines with J gene TRBJ2-3, with D perhaps matching TRBD1 or TRBD2 (5 bases each). The CDR3 runs to 13 residues. Trimming took off 8 bases at V and 1 base at J, with 10 bases between the two ends. Germline-derived CDR1 and CDR2 are PRHDT and FYEKMQ (reference sequence). The CDR3 coding sequence is TGTGCCAGCGTGGGGGACCGCACAGATACGCAGTATTTT. Translation: CASVGDRTDTQYF.

This chain joins TRBV6-5 and TRBJ1-2; unclear D gene. V was cut by 0 bases and J by 0 bases, with 8 bases left in between. Germline CDR1 is MNHEY and CDR2 is SVGAGI. The CDR3 spans 15 residues. CDR3 nucleotides: TGTGCCAGCAGTTACTCTGGGGTTTCTAACTATGGCTACACCTTC. This codes for CASSYSGVSNYGYTF.